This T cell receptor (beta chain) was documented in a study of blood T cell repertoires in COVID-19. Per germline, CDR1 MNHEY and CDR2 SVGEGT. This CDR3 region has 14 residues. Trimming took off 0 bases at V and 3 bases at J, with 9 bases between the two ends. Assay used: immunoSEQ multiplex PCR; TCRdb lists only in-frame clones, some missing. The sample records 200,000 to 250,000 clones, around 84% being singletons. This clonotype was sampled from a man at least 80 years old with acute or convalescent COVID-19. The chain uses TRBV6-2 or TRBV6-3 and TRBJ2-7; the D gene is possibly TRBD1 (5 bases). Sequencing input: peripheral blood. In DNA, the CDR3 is TGTGCCAGCAGTTACTCGACGCAGGGCTACGAGCAGTACGTC. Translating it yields CASSYSTQGYEQYV.